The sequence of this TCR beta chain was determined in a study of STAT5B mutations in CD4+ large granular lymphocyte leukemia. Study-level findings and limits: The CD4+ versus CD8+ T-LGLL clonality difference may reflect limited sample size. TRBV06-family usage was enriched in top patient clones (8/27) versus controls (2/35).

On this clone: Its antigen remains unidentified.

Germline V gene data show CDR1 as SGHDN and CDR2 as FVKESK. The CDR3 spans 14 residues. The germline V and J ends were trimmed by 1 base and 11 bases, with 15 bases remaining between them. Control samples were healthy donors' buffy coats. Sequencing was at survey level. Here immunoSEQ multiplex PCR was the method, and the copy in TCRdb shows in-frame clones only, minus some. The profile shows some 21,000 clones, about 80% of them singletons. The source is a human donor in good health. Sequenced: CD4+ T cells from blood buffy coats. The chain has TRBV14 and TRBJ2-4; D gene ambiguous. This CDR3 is CASSQVGYGSLQYF. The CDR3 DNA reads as TGTGCCAGCAGCCAAGTAGGGTACGGAAGCCTTCAGTACTTC.